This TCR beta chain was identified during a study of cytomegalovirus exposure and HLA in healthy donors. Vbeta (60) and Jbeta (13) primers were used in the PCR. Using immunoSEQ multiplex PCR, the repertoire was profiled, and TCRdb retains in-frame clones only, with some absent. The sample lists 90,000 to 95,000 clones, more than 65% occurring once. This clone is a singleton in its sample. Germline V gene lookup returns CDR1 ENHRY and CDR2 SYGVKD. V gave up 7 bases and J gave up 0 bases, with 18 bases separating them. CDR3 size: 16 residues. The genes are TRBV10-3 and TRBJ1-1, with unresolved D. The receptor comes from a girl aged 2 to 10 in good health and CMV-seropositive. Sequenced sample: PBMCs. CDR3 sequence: CAITVQSREMNTEAFF. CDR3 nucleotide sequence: TGTGCCATCACAGTGCAAAGTCGTGAAATGAACACTGAAGCTTTCTTT.